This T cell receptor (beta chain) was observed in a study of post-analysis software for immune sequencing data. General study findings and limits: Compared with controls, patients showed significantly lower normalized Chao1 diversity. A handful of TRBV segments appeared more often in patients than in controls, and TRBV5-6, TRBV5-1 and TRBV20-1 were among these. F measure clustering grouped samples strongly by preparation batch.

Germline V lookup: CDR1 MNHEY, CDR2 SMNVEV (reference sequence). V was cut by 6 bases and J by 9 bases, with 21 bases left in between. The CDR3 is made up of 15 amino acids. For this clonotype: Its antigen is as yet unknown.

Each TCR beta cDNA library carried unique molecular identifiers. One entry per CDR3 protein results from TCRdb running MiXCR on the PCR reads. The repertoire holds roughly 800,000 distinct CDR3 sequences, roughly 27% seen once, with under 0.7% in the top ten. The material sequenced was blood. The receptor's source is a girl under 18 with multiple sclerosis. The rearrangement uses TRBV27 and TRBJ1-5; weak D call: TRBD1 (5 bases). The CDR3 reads CASSPPGVHGRPQHF. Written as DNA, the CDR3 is TGTGCCAGCAGCCCCCCGGGGGTACACGGGCGGCCCCAGCATTTT.